The rows below give T cell receptor beta chains drawn from one sample of a study of blood T cell repertoires in COVID-19. Using immunoSEQ multiplex PCR, the repertoire was profiled, and TCRdb retains in-frame clones only, with some absent. The sample has 200,000 or so clones; about 88% are singletons. Sequencing was carried out using peripheral blood. The receptors stem from a man aged 65 to 85 with active or convalescent COVID-19. The CDR3 runs from the conserved cysteine through the conserved F or W. D genes are given only for firm matches. Size is omitted from some rows. Given values are once, few, many or a class for expanded clones.

v_call: TRBV28; d_call: TRBD1; clone_size: once; j_call: TRBJ1-6; cdr3_aa: CASSTRGLYSPLHF; cdr3_nt: TGTGCCAGCAGCACCAGGGGGCTGTATTCACCCCTCCACTTT
v_call: TRBV18; d_call: TRBD1; clone_size: -; j_call: TRBJ2-3; cdr3_aa: CASSPTGRTTDTQYF; cdr3_nt: TGTGCCAGCTCACCGACAGGGCGAACCACAGATACGCAGTATTTT
v_call: TRBV3-1/TRBV3-2; d_call: -; clone_size: few; j_call: TRBJ1-2; cdr3_aa: CASSQVAGIPYGYTF; cdr3_nt: TGTGCCAGCAGCCAAGTCGCGGGGATCCCCTATGGCTACACCTTC
v_call: TRBV5-1; d_call: -; clone_size: -; j_call: TRBJ1-6; cdr3_aa: CASSPWTLVNSPLHF; cdr3_nt: TGCGCCAGCAGCCCATGGACACTGGTGAATTCACCCCTCCACTTT
v_call: TRBV7-9; d_call: TRBD1; clone_size: -; j_call: TRBJ1-1; cdr3_aa: CASGQATRGTEAFF; cdr3_nt: TGTGCCAGCGGACAGGCGACACGTGGGACTGAAGCTTTCTTT
v_call: TRBV6-1; d_call: TRBD2; clone_size: -; j_call: TRBJ2-7; cdr3_aa: CASSEAGLGSYEQYF; cdr3_nt: TGTGCCAGCAGTGAAGCGGGACTAGGTTCGTACGAGCAGTACTTC
v_call: TRBV7-9; d_call: -; clone_size: -; j_call: TRBJ2-5; cdr3_aa: CASSLDNRPQETQYF; cdr3_nt: TGTGCCAGCAGCTTAGATAACAGACCTCAAGAGACCCAGTACTTC
v_call: TRBV18; d_call: TRBD1; clone_size: -; j_call: TRBJ1-4; cdr3_aa: CASSPPAQGGKLFF; cdr3_nt: TGTGCCAGCTCACCACCGGCCCAGGGGGGAAAACTGTTTTTT
v_call: TRBV18; d_call: -; clone_size: -; j_call: TRBJ1-1; cdr3_aa: CASSPKNTEAFF; cdr3_nt: TGTGCCAGCTCGCCTAAGAACACTGAAGCTTTCTTT
v_call: TRBV11-2; d_call: -; clone_size: -; j_call: TRBJ2-1; cdr3_aa: CASSLDRVRRLFF; cdr3_nt: TGTGCCAGCAGCTTAGATCGGGTGAGGAGGCTCTTCTTC
v_call: TRBV5-1; d_call: TRBD2; clone_size: -; j_call: TRBJ2-1; cdr3_aa: CASSSGLASNSYNEQFF; cdr3_nt: TGCGCCAGCAGCTCGGGACTAGCGAGTAACTCCTACAATGAGCAGTTCTTC
v_call: TRBV20-1; d_call: -; clone_size: -; j_call: TRBJ2-5; cdr3_aa: CSARLQETQYF; cdr3_nt: TGCAGTGCTAGACTTCAAGAGACCCAGTACTTC
v_call: TRBV11-2; d_call: -; clone_size: -; j_call: TRBJ1-5; cdr3_aa: CASSLIGSNQPQHF; cdr3_nt: TGTGCCAGCAGCTTAATCGGTAGCAATCAGCCCCAGCATTTT
v_call: TRBV21-1; d_call: -; clone_size: -; j_call: TRBJ1-2; cdr3_aa: CASSMEGGFDGYTF; cdr3_nt: TGTGCCAGCAGCATGGAGGGAGGGTTTGACGGCTACACCTTC
v_call: TRBV3-1/TRBV3-2; d_call: -; clone_size: -; j_call: TRBJ2-3; cdr3_aa: CASSLTADTQYF; cdr3_nt: TGTGCCAGTTCACTCACCGCTGATACGCAGTATTTT
v_call: TRBV19; d_call: TRBD2; clone_size: -; j_call: TRBJ2-3; cdr3_aa: CASSEAGLDTQYF; cdr3_nt: TGTGCCAGTAGTGAAGCGGGGCTAGATACGCAGTATTTT
v_call: TRBV28; d_call: -; clone_size: -; j_call: TRBJ1-2; cdr3_aa: CASSLMGRQGLSGYTF; cdr3_nt: TGTGCCAGCAGTTTAATGGGCCGGCAGGGTTTGAGTGGCTACACCTTC
v_call: TRBV29-1; d_call: -; clone_size: -; j_call: TRBJ2-5; cdr3_aa: CSVSKGGETQYF; cdr3_nt: TGCAGCGTTTCGAAAGGCGGAGAGACCCAGTACTTC
v_call: TRBV7-9; d_call: -; clone_size: -; j_call: TRBJ2-5; cdr3_aa: CASSYERGETQYF; cdr3_nt: TGTGCCAGCAGCTACGAAAGGGGGGAGACCCAGTACTTC
v_call: TRBV7-2; d_call: TRBD1; clone_size: -; j_call: TRBJ2-1; cdr3_aa: CASSLSPGGNEQFF; cdr3_nt: TGTGCCAGCAGCCTTTCTCCAGGGGGCAATGAGCAGTTCTTC
v_call: TRBV6-5; d_call: -; clone_size: -; j_call: TRBJ2-1; cdr3_aa: CASRDGLLGEQFF; cdr3_nt: TGTGCCAGCCGCGACGGACTTCTGGGTGAGCAGTTCTTC
v_call: TRBV28; d_call: TRBD1; clone_size: -; j_call: TRBJ2-7; cdr3_aa: CASSIPGTGQAYEQYF; cdr3_nt: TGTGCCAGCAGTATCCCGGGGACAGGACAAGCCTACGAGCAGTACTTC
v_call: TRBV5-4; d_call: -; clone_size: -; j_call: TRBJ2-7; cdr3_aa: CASSSSSYEQYF; cdr3_nt: TGTGCCAGCAGCTCGAGCTCCTACGAGCAGTACTTC
v_call: TRBV10-1; d_call: TRBD1; clone_size: -; j_call: TRBJ1-6; cdr3_aa: CASSPGQGTNSPLHF; cdr3_nt: TGCGCCAGCAGTCCCGGACAGGGAACGAATTCACCCCTCCACTTT
v_call: TRBV28; d_call: -; clone_size: -; j_call: TRBJ1-2; cdr3_aa: CASNGGSGYTF; cdr3_nt: TGTGCCAGCAATGGGGGGAGTGGCTACACCTTC
v_call: TRBV28; d_call: -; clone_size: -; j_call: TRBJ2-2; cdr3_aa: CASRWGGGSAGELFF; cdr3_nt: TGTGCCAGCCGATGGGGGGGCGGATCGGCCGGGGAGCTGTTTTTT
v_call: TRBV10-3; d_call: -; clone_size: -; j_call: TRBJ1-1; cdr3_aa: CAISDRSSVNTEAFF; cdr3_nt: TGTGCCATCAGTGATAGAAGTTCCGTGAACACTGAAGCTTTCTTT
v_call: TRBV5-1; d_call: -; clone_size: -; j_call: TRBJ2-6; cdr3_aa: CASSLVGGPGANVLTF; cdr3_nt: TGCGCCAGCAGCTTGGTGGGGGGTCCTGGGGCCAACGTCCTGACTTTC
v_call: TRBV2; d_call: TRBD2; clone_size: -; j_call: TRBJ2-3; cdr3_aa: CASSDRGLSGDSTDTQYF; cdr3_nt: TGTGCCAGCAGTGATAGAGGACTTAGCGGGGATAGCACAGATACGCAGTATTTT
v_call: TRBV12-3/TRBV12-4; d_call: -; clone_size: -; j_call: TRBJ2-3; cdr3_aa: CASRLYTDTQYF; cdr3_nt: TGTGCCAGCAGATTATACACAGATACGCAGTATTTT
v_call: TRBV2; d_call: TRBD2; clone_size: -; j_call: TRBJ2-1; cdr3_aa: CASSAHLGGLAGAFSYNEQFF; cdr3_nt: TGTGCCAGCAGTGCACACCTCGGGGGACTAGCGGGAGCGTTTTCCTACAATGAGCAGTTCTTC
v_call: TRBV6-2/TRBV6-3; d_call: -; clone_size: -; j_call: TRBJ2-1; cdr3_aa: CASSHLPDLSSTRNEQFF; cdr3_nt: TGTGCCAGCAGTCACCTCCCGGACTTAAGTTCGACGAGGAATGAGCAGTTCTTC
v_call: TRBV12-3/TRBV12-4; d_call: -; clone_size: -; j_call: TRBJ2-7; cdr3_aa: CASSSPGRHEQYF; cdr3_nt: TGTGCCAGCAGCTCCCCGGGGAGGCACGAGCAGTACTTC
v_call: TRBV7-2; d_call: -; clone_size: -; j_call: TRBJ1-6; cdr3_aa: CASSLEEFSPLHF; cdr3_nt: TGTGCCAGCAGCTTAGAGGAGTTTTCACCCCTCCACTTT
v_call: TRBV11-2; d_call: TRBD1; clone_size: -; j_call: TRBJ2-2; cdr3_aa: CASSSDRGRYTGELFF; cdr3_nt: TGTGCCAGCAGCTCCGACAGGGGACGGTACACCGGGGAGCTGTTTTTT
v_call: TRBV3-1/TRBV3-2; d_call: TRBD1; clone_size: -; j_call: TRBJ1-2; cdr3_aa: CASSDRVTYGYTF; cdr3_nt: TGTGCCAGCAGCGACAGGGTTACCTATGGCTACACCTTC
v_call: TRBV7-2; d_call: -; clone_size: once; j_call: TRBJ1-5; cdr3_aa: CASSLTGSLGQPQHF; cdr3_nt: TGTGCCAGCAGCTTGACGGGTTCTCTCGGGCAGCCCCAGCATTTT
v_call: TRBV30; d_call: TRBD2; clone_size: -; j_call: TRBJ2-3; cdr3_aa: CAWSVRSGGADTQYF; cdr3_nt: TGTGCCTGGAGTGTTCGTAGCGGGGGGGCTGATACGCAGTATTTT
v_call: TRBV21-1; d_call: -; clone_size: few; j_call: TRBJ2-5; cdr3_aa: CASSSYPRVAGAPIGTQYF; cdr3_nt: TGTGCCAGCAGCTCATACCCGAGGGTAGCGGGGGCGCCGATAGGGACCCAGTACTTC
v_call: TRBV9; d_call: TRBD1; clone_size: few; j_call: TRBJ2-2; cdr3_aa: CASSSQTGVGELFF; cdr3_nt: TGTGCCAGCAGTTCTCAGACAGGGGTCGGGGAGCTGTTTTTT
v_call: TRBV5-1; d_call: TRBD1; clone_size: few; j_call: TRBJ1-4; cdr3_aa: CASSPRDRGTTNEKLFF; cdr3_nt: TGCGCCAGCAGCCCCCGGGACAGGGGAACAACTAATGAAAAACTGTTTTTT
v_call: TRBV29-1; d_call: -; clone_size: once; j_call: TRBJ1-6; cdr3_aa: CSAIILGSLHF; cdr3_nt: TGCAGCGCTATCATCCTCGGGTCCCTCCACTTT
v_call: TRBV3-1/TRBV3-2; d_call: -; clone_size: -; j_call: TRBJ2-3; cdr3_aa: CASSQVPTSTDTQYF; cdr3_nt: TGTGCCAGCAGCCAAGTTCCTACTAGCACAGATACGCAGTATTTT
v_call: TRBV10-3; d_call: -; clone_size: -; j_call: TRBJ2-5; cdr3_aa: CAISEGRAETQYF; cdr3_nt: TGTGCCATCAGTGAGGGCAGGGCTGAGACCCAGTACTTC
v_call: TRBV6-6; d_call: -; clone_size: -; j_call: TRBJ2-2; cdr3_aa: CASSYSRVGELFF; cdr3_nt: TGTGCCAGCAGTTACTCGAGAGTCGGGGAGCTGTTTTTT